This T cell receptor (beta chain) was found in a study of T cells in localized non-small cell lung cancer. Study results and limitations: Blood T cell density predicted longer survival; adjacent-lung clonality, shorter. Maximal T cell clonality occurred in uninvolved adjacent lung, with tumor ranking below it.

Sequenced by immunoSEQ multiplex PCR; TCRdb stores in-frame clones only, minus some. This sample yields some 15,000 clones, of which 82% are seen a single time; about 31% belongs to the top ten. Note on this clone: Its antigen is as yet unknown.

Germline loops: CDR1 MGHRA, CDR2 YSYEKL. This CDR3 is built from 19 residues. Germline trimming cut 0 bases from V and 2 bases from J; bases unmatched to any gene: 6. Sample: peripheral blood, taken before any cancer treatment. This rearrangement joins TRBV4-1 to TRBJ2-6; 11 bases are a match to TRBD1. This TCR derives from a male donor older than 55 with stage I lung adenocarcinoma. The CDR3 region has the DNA TGCGCCAGCAGCCAAGAAACCGGGACAGGGGGGCCTGGGGCCAACGTCCTGACTTTC. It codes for CASSQETGTGGPGANVLTF.